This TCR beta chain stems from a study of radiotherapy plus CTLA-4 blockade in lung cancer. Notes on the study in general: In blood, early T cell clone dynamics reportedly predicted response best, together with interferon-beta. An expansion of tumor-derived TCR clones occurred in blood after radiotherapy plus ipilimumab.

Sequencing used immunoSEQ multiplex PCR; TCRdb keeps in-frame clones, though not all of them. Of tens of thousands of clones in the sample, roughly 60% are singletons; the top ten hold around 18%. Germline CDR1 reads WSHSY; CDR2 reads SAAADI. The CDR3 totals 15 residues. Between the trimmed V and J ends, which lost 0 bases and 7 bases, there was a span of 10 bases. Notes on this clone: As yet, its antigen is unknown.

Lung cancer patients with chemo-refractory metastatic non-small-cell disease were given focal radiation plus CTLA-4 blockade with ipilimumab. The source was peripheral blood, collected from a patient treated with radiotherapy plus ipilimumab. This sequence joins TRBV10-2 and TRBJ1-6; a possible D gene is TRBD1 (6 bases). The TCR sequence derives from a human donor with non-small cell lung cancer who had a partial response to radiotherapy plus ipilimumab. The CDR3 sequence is CASSESSRGNSPLHF. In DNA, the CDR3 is TGCGCCAGCAGTGAGTCGTCTAGGGGGAATTCACCCCTCCACTTT.